A single TCR beta chain is shown here with its context. This clone came up once. The antigen it recognizes is unknown. Nothing much larger sits one base from this clone, and base qualities are not available. The cohort comprised some 700 healthy bone marrow donors. At the time of sampling, every cohort member was nominally healthy, though immune exposures that went unrecorded were likely present. The donor was CMV seronegative and was included in the group of over 300 seronegative cohort members. Each donor provided a peripheral blood sample, and peripheral blood mononuclear cells were used for TCR beta sequencing. The Qiagen DNeasy Blood Extraction Kit was used to extract genomic DNA from the blood cell samples. The sample comes from a study of cytomegalovirus exposure and HLA in healthy donors (dated by TCRdb to 2016 to 2017). Concerning the study at large: According to an earlier analysis of a few hundred of the donors, roughly 180 million T cells yielded 120 million or so unique TCR beta sequences and roughly 280 Gb of sequence data. The number of typed donors differed by locus: about 629-640 for A, B, C, DRB1 and DQB1; 500 to 550 for DQA1; over 600 for DPA1; and approximately 450 for DPB1. The aim of the study was to test whether cataloging public T cell receptors could identify signatures of past pathogen exposure. To predict cytomegalovirus infection status, the study brought together high-throughput TCR immunosequencing, statistical association of individual TCRs with disease status, and machine learning. HLA typing included class I and class II loci at four-digit resolution. A later genetic analysis used genome-wide SNP genotypes for about three fifths of the 666 donors, treating that subset as a discovery cohort. About 280 gigabases of sequencing data and tens of millions of unique TCR sequences were included in an early release covering roughly 700 HLA-typed donors. Rather than using new phenotypic data, the later analysis identified candidate immune exposures from TCR beta sequences and from how often those sequences occurred across donors. To decide whether each TCR beta V gene segment behaved as functional or pseudogenic, an earlier analysis of fewer than 750 of the donors relied on high-throughput TCR beta sequencing. A later analysis re-examined previously published TCR beta repertoires from just over 650 donors and added high-resolution HLA genotyping to investigate patterns of TCR occurrence. Donor age, sex, ethnicity and CMV serostatus were compiled together with the repertoire data. On average, roughly 250,000 unique TCR beta nucleotide sequences were sequenced per donor among some 420 genotyped donors of the cohort, with 15% to 20% of those sequences being non-productive. A few DR-DQ haplotypes were treated as single units for association and clustering because of strong linkage in the cohort. Among the roughly 390 genotyped donors, approximately 82% belonged to the genetic ancestry cluster associated with self-reported Caucasian donors. The study used immunosequencing to profile the T cell repertoires of approximately 690 subjects and linked those repertoires to cytomegalovirus serostatus. A separate validation cohort of 100 to 150 different subjects was used in addition to the 666-subject first cohort. All discovery cohort repertoires had been generated using a single sequencing platform.

Paper-wide results and their limitations: CMV serostatus was the only immune exposure information available for the cohort. Correlated functional status among segregating V segments might reflect linkage disequilibrium, but an unknown experimental factor could not be ruled out. In a later analysis, several top co-occurrence clusters were reported to appear linked to parvovirus B19, influenza, CMV and Epstein-Barr virus. In an earlier analysis of 587 of the donors, most TCR beta V segments appeared in productive rearrangements about 90% or about 30% of the time, broadly matching IMGT annotations. In a later analysis, HLA-associated TCR beta chains showed more clonal expansion and lower generation probabilities than non-associated chains that were equally common. A group of highly shared sequence variants was considered likely to be a technical artifact of the sequencing pipeline. Compared with the roughly 700-donor mean, donors in an Asian-associated ancestry cluster had fewer N-insertions in productive TCRs, according to a later genetic analysis. Because counts were too low, some 17 rarely observed V segments, including chromosome 9 orphons, were excluded from the earlier analysis of some 540 of the donors. A later genetic analysis associated a missense DCLRE1C variant with V-gene and J-gene trimming of TCR beta chains, and an independent cohort replicated the association. Most CMV-associated TCR beta chains appeared to be HLA-restricted in a later analysis, and the HLA associations seemed to be driven largely by CMV exposure. Most TCR sequences were seen in very few donors, while some public TCRs were found in many individuals. In this cohort, only TCR beta chains were sequenced, and detectable features were limited by the absence of alpha or paired-chain data. Because HLA typing was unavailable for some donors at each locus, only the typed subset was used in association tests. A further reported finding was that TCR beta sequences accurately predicted the HLA-A and HLA-B alleles for most subjects in the first cohort. A later analysis associated about 17,000 TCR beta sequences with specific HLA alleles at a false discovery rate of 0.05. When HLA alleles, especially DR and DQ, strongly co-occurred, attributing TCR associations to individual alleles was difficult. The study listed 150 to 200 TCR beta chains as associated with cytomegalovirus. In vitro tests confirmed that a few of the cytomegalovirus-associated TCR beta chains recognize cytomegalovirus antigens. In a later analysis, TCR association rates were found to vary across HLA loci, with the most associated TCRs seen for DRB1 alleles and the fewest for HLA-C alleles. It was suggested by the authors that the approach could potentially be generalized to other disease states and immunological phenotypes. Cytomegalovirus status was reported to be diagnosed by the classifier with high specificity and sensitivity in both the original and validation cohorts. Presence/absence analyses assumed roughly uniform sequencing depth across donors, an assumption that may not hold.

Receptors were amplified or captured by the immunoSEQ multiplex PCR assay. For the multiplex PCR, a mixture combining 60 forward primers for TCR Vbeta segments and 13 reverse primers for TCR Jbeta segments was used. A multiplex PCR assay on genomic DNA amplified the CDR3 region of rearranged TCR beta genes. The Illumina HiSeq System was used to sequence the amplified TCR beta libraries as 87-base-pair reads. The source study handled its data this way. In a later analysis, tens of millions of unique TCR beta chains were counted across the roughly 610 repertoires, and approximately 11 million of these chains were shared by at least two donors. To remove PCR and sequencing errors, raw reads were error-corrected and collapsed into unique sequences using a nearest-neighbor algorithm that merged closely related sequences. Alignment of CDR3 sequences to IMGT reference sequences was used to assign V, D and J gene segments. Each retained sequence needed at least a six-nucleotide match to both a V gene segment and a J gene segment. A rearrangement counted as productive if the CDR3 had no stop codons and remained in frame with V and J, and every other rearrangement counted as non-productive. CDR3 was defined by IMGT convention, running from the second conserved V-encoded cysteine to the conserved J-encoded phenylalanine. The earlier analysis of some 540 of the donors excluded any sequence lacking an unambiguous match to a single V gene segment. An earlier analysis of several hundred of the donors called V segments functional above 56.7% productive rearrangements and segregating when the between-donor standard deviation exceeded 5%. To diagnose cytomegalovirus status from the catalog of TCR beta chain sequences, a statistical classification framework was built. In a later analysis, TCR nucleotide sequences were compared against IMGT/GENE-DB human TR gene sequences so that V and J genes could be assigned. A later analysis assigned CDR3 sequences and most-parsimonious VDJ recombination scenarios with the TCRdist pipeline. In a later analysis, each TCR beta chain was defined by its CDR3 amino acid sequence together with its V-gene family, and reads without a unique V-gene family were excluded. As a way to deal with suspected cross-contamination and a sequencing artifact, a later analysis dropped more than 500 nucleotide sequences that were highly shared and had low generation probability. In a later analysis, a clonal expansion index was calculated for each public chain from normalized within-repertoire ranks of inferred template counts. In a later analysis, generation probabilities were computed with a VDJ recombination model fitted to out-of-frame rearrangements, and the resulting probabilities were checked against IGoR. A later analysis scored TCR-TCR, TCR-HLA and TCR-CMV co-occurrence with hypergeometric tests, applying a repertoire-size bias correction to TCR pairs. To estimate false discovery rates, a later analysis permuted the HLA or CMV assignments 20 times. In a later analysis, co-occurring TCRs were grouped with DBSCAN, and TCRdist sequence similarity was added when clustering was performed within HLA-allele-positive subsets. Co-occurrence clustering excluded repertoires with fewer than 30,000 or more than 120,000 public chains, plus five with anomalous nucleotide sharing. The source is immuneACCESS, and TCRdb retained only in-frame sequences with V and J called. Part of the clones is not carried over; for the studies checked, unresolved V genes explain less than half of this, and the remainder is unexplained. V and J calls and clone size are given by that table; D and trimming were obtained from the DNA. This sample lists 130,000 to 150,000 clones; roughly 77% were detected once. 3.1% of the sample is taken by the ten largest.

Sample: PBMCs. The sequence was collected from a female donor in good health and CMV-seronegative.

The CDR3 protein: CASSPGVGGEKLFF. The DNA sequence follows: TGTGCCAGCAGCCCGGGGGTTGGAGGTGAAAAACTGTTTTTT. Recombination joined TRBV13 with TRBJ1-4; a weak D assignment points to TRBD1 (5 bases agree). CDR1 and CDR2 (PRHDT, FYEKMQ) derive from the germline V gene (reference sequence). The CDR3 numbers 14 residues from cysteine through phenylalanine. The retained sequence is limited to the CDR3, 42 bases, with the frame set at the first base. V lost 5 bases and J lost 7 bases; the stretch between them is 14 bases long.